This TCR beta chain was obtained from a study of CD8 T cells in ankylosing spondylitis (dated by TCRdb to about 2017). General notes on the study: The study set out to find disease-linked TCR variants by profiling T cell receptor beta repertoires in ankylosing spondylitis patients and healthy donors. The full study cohort comprised 20 to 25 ankylosing spondylitis patients and 110 or so healthy donors. Samples of peripheral blood were taken, and for ankylosing spondylitis patients, synovial fluid was collected as well.

Remarks on this clonotype: The clone's antigen remains unknown. Base qualities are not recorded, but no much larger clone differs from it by a single base.

The sequencer was an Illumina HiSeq 2500. TCR beta libraries were prepared by quantitative 5'-RACE with molecular barcodes. The paper's processing steps were these. Disease-linked TCR variants were identified with a new computational method built on a probabilistic model of VDJ rearrangement. TCRdb trimmed public reads at Q25 via fastp, called clones via MiXCR and kept in-frame beta chains. Entries are consolidated by CDR3 protein sequence, retaining the most common genes and DNA. The V and J calls follow TCRdb's processing rather than the paper's. In all, the sample holds about 340,000 distinct CDR3 sequences, and roughly 14% of those were seen once. The ten most abundant clones make up 0.85% to 1.4% of the sample. Relative to germline, V is missing 5 bases and J is missing 10 bases, with 5 bases of the junction outside any gene match. Based on the germline V gene, the CDR1 and CDR2 sequences are ENHRY and SYGVKD. Taken from cysteine to phenylalanine, the CDR3 has 13 residues. The entry retains the CDR3 DNA only, 39 bases that are in frame from base 1.

The full study reports these points: Some of the motif variants had been reported before in the synovial fluid and blood of reactive arthritis patients, a finding that suggests common disease-initiation mechanisms. The disease-linked clones had a CD8+ phenotype and were found at relatively low frequencies in peripheral blood. The disease-linked clones were reported as significantly enriched in matched synovial fluid samples from ankylosing spondylitis patients. Blood from ankylosing spondylitis patients appeared to be characterized by a TCR beta motif composed of eight highly homologous amino acid variants.

Sequencing input: blood, either unsorted or a sorted T cell fraction (not recorded which). The source is a male donor with ankylosing spondylitis or in good health (not recorded which). The sequence links TRBV10-3 to TRBJ1-6; TRBD1 matches 7 bases in the middle. The sequenced DNA: TGTGCCATCAGTAATACAGGGGACTCACCCCTCCACTTT. Translated, it reads CAISNTGDSPLHF.